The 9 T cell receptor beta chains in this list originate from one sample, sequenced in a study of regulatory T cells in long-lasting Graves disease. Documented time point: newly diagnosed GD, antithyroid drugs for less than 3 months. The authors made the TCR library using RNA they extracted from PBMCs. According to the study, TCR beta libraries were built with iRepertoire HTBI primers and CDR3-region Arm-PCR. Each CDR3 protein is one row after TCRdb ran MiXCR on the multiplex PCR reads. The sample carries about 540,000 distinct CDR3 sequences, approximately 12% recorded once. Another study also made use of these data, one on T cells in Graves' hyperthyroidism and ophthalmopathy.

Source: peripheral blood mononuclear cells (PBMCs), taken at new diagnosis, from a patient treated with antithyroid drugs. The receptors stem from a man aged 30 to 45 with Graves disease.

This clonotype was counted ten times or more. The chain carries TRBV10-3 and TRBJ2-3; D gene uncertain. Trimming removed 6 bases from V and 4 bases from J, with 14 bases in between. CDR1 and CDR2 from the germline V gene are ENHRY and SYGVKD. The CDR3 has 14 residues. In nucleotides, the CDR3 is TGTGCCATCAGCGGCGGTCAATCGGCAGATACGCAGTATTTT. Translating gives CAISGGQSADTQYF.

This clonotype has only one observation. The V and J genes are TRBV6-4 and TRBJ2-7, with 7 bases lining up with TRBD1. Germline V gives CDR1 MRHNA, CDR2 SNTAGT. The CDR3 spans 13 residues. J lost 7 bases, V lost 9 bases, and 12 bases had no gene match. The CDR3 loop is CARQGYLYNEQYF. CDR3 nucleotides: TGTGCCAGACAGGGGTATCTCTACAATGAGCAGTACTTC.

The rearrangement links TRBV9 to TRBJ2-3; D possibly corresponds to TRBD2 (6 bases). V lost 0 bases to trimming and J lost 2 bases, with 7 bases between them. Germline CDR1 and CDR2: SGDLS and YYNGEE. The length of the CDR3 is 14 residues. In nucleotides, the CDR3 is TGTGCCAGCAGCGTAGTAGCGGACACAGATACGCAGTATTTT. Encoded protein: CASSVVADTDTQYF.

CDR3 sequence (DNA): TGTGCCAGCAGTTTCTCGGGGAAGTCAAGCTACACCTTC. Translating it yields CASSFSGKSSYTF. The chain couples TRBV27 to TRBJ1-2; D not resolved. The CDR3 contains 13 residues. CDR1 is MNHEY and CDR2 is SMNVEV in the germline V gene (reference sequence). The germline V and J ends were trimmed by 3 bases and 9 bases, with 14 bases remaining between them.

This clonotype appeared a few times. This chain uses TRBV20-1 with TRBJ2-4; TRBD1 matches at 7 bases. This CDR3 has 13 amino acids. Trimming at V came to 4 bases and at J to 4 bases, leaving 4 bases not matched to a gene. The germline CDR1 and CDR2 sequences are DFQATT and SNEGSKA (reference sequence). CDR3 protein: CSANRGQKNIQYF. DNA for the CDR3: TGCAGTGCTAACAGGGGACAAAAAAACATTCAGTACTTC.

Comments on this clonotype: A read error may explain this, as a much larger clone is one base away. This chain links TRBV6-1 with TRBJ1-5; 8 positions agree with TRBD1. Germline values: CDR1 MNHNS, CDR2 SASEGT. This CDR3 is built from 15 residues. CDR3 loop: CANSLQGAPNQPQHF. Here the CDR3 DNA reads TGTGCCAACAGTCTTCAGGGGGCCCCTAATCAGCCCCAGCATTTT.

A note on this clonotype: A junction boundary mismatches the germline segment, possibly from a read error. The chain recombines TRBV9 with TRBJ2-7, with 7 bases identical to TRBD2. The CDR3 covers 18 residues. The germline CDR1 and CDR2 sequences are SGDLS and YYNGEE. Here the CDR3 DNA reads TGTGCCAACAGCGTAGACCCGATTCTAGCGGACCTTTACAACGAGCAGTACTTC. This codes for CANSVDPILADLYNEQYF.

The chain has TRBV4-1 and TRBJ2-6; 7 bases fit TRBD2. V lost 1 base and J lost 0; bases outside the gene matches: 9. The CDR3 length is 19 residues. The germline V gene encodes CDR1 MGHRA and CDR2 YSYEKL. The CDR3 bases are TGCGCCAGCAGCCAAGGGGACGGGGGGTGGCTCTCTGGGGCCAACGTCCTGACTTTC. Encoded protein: CASSQGDGGWLSGANVLTF.

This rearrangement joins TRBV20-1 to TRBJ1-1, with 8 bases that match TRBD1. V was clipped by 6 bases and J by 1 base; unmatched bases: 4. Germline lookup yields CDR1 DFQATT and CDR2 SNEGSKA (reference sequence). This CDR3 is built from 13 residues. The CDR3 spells CSAHRGANTEAFF. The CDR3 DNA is TGCAGTGCCCACAGGGGGGCGAACACTGAAGCTTTCTTT.